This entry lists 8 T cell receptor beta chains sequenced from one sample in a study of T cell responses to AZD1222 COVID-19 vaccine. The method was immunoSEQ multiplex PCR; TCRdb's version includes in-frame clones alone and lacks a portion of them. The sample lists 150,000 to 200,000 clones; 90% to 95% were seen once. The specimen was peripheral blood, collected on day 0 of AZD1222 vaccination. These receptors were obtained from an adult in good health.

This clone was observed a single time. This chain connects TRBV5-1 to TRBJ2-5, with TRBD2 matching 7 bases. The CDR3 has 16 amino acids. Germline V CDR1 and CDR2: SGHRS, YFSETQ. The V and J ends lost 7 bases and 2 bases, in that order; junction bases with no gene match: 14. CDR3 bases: TGCGCCAGCCTGGAGGGAGTCGGGGGGTATCAAGAGACCCAGTACTTC. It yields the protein CASLEGVGGYQETQYF.

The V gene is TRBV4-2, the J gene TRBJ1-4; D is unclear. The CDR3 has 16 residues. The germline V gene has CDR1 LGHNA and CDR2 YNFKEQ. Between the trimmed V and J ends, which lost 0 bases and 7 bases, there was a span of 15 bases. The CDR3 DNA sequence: TGTGCCAGCAGCCAAGACCCGGGGATCGGGAGTGAAAAACTGTTTTTT. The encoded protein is CASSQDPGIGSEKLFF.

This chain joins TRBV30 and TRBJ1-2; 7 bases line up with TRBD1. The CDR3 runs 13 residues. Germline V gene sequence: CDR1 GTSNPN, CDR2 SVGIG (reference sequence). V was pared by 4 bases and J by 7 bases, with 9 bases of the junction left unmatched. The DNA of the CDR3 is TGTGCCTGGATTGGAGGGGGCTCGGGTGGCTACACCTTC. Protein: CAWIGGGSGGYTF. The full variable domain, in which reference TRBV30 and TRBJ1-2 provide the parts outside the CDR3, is SQTIHQWPATLVQPVGSPLSLECTVEGTSNPNLYWYRQAAGRGLQLLFYSVGIGQISSEVPQNLSASRPQDRQFILSSKKLLLSDSGFYLCAWIGGGSGGYTFGSGTRLTVV.

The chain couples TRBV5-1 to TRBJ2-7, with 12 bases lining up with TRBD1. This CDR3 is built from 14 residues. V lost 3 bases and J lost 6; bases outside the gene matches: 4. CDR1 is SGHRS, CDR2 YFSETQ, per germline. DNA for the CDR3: TGCGCCAGCAGCTGGGGGACAGGGGGCGGCGAGCAGTACTTC. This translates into CASSWGTGGGEQYF.

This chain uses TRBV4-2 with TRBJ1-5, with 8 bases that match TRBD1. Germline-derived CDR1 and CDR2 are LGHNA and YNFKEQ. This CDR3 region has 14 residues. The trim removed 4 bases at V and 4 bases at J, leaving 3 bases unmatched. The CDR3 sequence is CASSPTGGNQPQHF. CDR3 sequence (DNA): TGTGCCAGCAGCCCAACAGGGGGGAATCAGCCCCAGCATTTT.

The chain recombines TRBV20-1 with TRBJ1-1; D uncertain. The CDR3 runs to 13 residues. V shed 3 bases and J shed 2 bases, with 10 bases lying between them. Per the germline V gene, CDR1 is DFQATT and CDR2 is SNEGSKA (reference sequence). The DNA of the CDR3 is TGCAGTGCTAGTGACCACTTTAACACTGAAGCTTTCTTT. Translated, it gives CSASDHFNTEAFF.

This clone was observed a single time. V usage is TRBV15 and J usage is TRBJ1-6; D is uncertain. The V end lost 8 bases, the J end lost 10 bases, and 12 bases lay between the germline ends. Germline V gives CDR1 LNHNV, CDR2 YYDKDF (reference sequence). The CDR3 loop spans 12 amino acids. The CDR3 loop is CATGEGRSPLHF. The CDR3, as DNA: TGTGCCACCGGGGAAGGACGATCACCCCTCCACTTT. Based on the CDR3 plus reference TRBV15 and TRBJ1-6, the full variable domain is DAMVIQNPRYQVTQFGKPVTLSCSQTLNHNVMYWYQQKSSQAPKLLFHYYDKDFNNEADTPDNFQSRRPNTSFCFLDIRSPGLGDTAMYLCATGEGRSPLHFGNGTRLTVT.

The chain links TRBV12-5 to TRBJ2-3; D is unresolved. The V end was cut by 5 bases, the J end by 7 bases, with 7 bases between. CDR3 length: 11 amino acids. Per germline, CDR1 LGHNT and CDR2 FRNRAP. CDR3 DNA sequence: TGTGCTAGTGGTCAGGAGTATACGCAGTATTTT. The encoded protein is CASGQEYTQYF. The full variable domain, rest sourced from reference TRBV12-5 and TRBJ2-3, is DARVTQTPRHKVTEMGQEVTMRCQPILGHNTVFWYRQTMMQGLELLAYFRNRAPLDDSGMPKDRFSAEMPDATLATLKIQPSEPRDSAVYFCASGQEYTQYFGPGTRLTVL.